These T cell receptor beta chains were read from a single sample in a study of blood T cell repertoires in COVID-19. Here immunoSEQ multiplex PCR was the method, and the copy in TCRdb shows in-frame clones only, minus some. In the table there are 100,000 to 150,000 clones, approximately 91% of which are singletons. Sequenced input: peripheral blood. These receptors all stem from an elderly woman with acute or convalescent COVID-19. The CDR3 runs from the conserved cysteine through the conserved F or W. Each record gives: clone size, J gene, V gene, CDR3 length, D gene, CDR3 protein, CDR3 DNA. The D gene is left open where the match is weak. Size is stated for part of the rows, as once, few or many counts, or as a class when the clone is expanded.

-,TRBJ2-7,TRBV6-5,14,-,CASSFDRGGYEQYF,TGTGCCAGCAGTTTTGACAGAGGCGGATACGAGCAGTACTTC
-,TRBJ2-7,TRBV3-1/TRBV3-2,15,-,CASSQDTGRPYEQYF,TGTGCCAGCAGCCAAGATACAGGAAGACCCTACGAGCAGTACTTC
few,TRBJ1-4,TRBV3-1/TRBV3-2,17,-,CASSQETSGVLYEKLFF,TGTGCCAGCAGCCAAGAAACTTCGGGGGTATTGTATGAAAAACTGTTTTTT
-,TRBJ1-1,TRBV7-2,13,-,CASSLAEWTEAFF,TGTGCCAGCAGCTTAGCGGAGTGGACTGAAGCTTTCTTT
-,TRBJ2-7,TRBV4-2,17,TRBD2,CASSQGTGLAGVYEQYF,TGTGCCAGCAGCCAGGGTACCGGACTAGCGGGAGTTTACGAGCAGTACTTC
-,TRBJ1-2,TRBV5-8,13,-,CASSFPGKGGYTF,TGTGCCAGCAGCTTCCCAGGGAAAGGGGGCTACACCTTC
-,TRBJ1-2,TRBV19,12,TRBD1,CASRGQGRGYTF,TGTGCCAGTCGGGGACAGGGAAGGGGCTACACCTTC
-,TRBJ2-1,TRBV19,15,TRBD2,CASSAPSGSYNEQFF,TGTGCCAGTAGTGCCCCTAGCGGGAGCTACAATGAGCAGTTCTTC
-,TRBJ1-5,TRBV7-9,16,-,CASSPGTTLSNQPQHF,TGTGCCAGCAGCCCAGGGACAACACTCAGCAATCAGCCCCAGCATTTT
few,TRBJ1-3,TRBV7-9,13,-,CASSPSRGYTIYF,TGTGCCAGCAGCCCATCAAGGGGGTACACCATATATTTT
-,TRBJ1-1,TRBV18,12,-,CASSPDSSEAFF,TGTGCCAGCTCACCAGACAGCTCTGAAGCTTTCTTT
few,TRBJ1-5,TRBV19,15,TRBD1,CASSSGTASNQPQHF,TGTGCCAGTAGTAGTGGGACAGCCAGCAATCAGCCCCAGCATTTT
-,TRBJ1-5,TRBV4-3,15,TRBD1,CASSLGQGASQPQHF,TGCGCCAGCAGCCTAGGACAGGGGGCTAGTCAGCCCCAGCATTTT
-,TRBJ2-7,TRBV7-8,16,TRBD2,CASSSYSGTSYYEQYF,TGTGCCAGCAGCTCCTACTCCGGGACTAGCTACTACGAGCAGTACTTC
-,TRBJ2-2,TRBV3-1/TRBV3-2,15,TRBD1,CASSNRGLITGELFF,TGTGCCAGCTCGAACAGGGGGCTGATTACCGGGGAGCTGTTTTTT
-,TRBJ2-3,TRBV14,16,TRBD2,CASSQSSGRASDTQYF,TGTGCCAGCAGCCAATCTAGCGGGAGGGCCTCGGATACGCAGTATTTT
once,TRBJ2-7,TRBV9,14,TRBD1,CASSAEPQGAGQYF,TGTGCCAGCAGCGCCGAACCTCAGGGGGCGGGGCAGTACTTC
-,TRBJ1-1,TRBV5-1,15,-,CASSLTGRGNTEAFF,TGCGCCAGCAGCTTGACCGGGAGGGGAAACACTGAAGCTTTCTTT
-,TRBJ1-6,TRBV4-2,18,TRBD1,CASSQQDGTGTGSSPLHF,TGTGCCAGCAGCCAACAAGACGGTACCGGGACAGGGAGTTCACCCCTCCACTTT
-,TRBJ2-7,TRBV4-2,14,-,CASSQGNTDYEQYF,TGTGCCAGCAGCCAAGGAAATACAGACTACGAGCAGTACTTC
-,TRBJ2-1,TRBV5-4,14,-,CASSPPGVYNEQFF,TGTGCCAGCAGCCCGCCCGGGGTATACAATGAGCAGTTCTTC
-,TRBJ1-2,TRBV6-6,14,TRBD1,CASIGGQGRYGYTF,TGTGCCAGCATCGGAGGACAGGGGCGCTATGGCTACACCTTC
-,TRBJ1-1,TRBV7-3,13,TRBD1,CASSPGTGSEAFF,TGTGCCAGCAGCCCCGGGACAGGGAGTGAAGCTTTCTTT
-,TRBJ1-1,TRBV5-4,12,-,CASSRGGTEAFF,TGTGCCAGCAGCCGTGGAGGCACTGAAGCTTTCTTT
-,TRBJ2-2,TRBV29-1,15,-,CSVEDRGRRTGELFF,TGCAGCGTTGAAGATCGAGGGCGGCGCACCGGGGAGCTGTTTTTT
-,TRBJ1-1,TRBV5-4,15,TRBD1,CASSSGQGLNTEAFF,TGTGCCAGCAGCTCTGGACAGGGTTTGAACACTGAAGCTTTCTTT
-,TRBJ2-3,TRBV9,14,-,CASSVGGGADTQYF,TGTGCCAGCAGCGTTGGGGGCGGCGCAGATACGCAGTATTTT
-,TRBJ2-7,TRBV5-4,16,TRBD2,CASSLGGSGRGHEQYF,TGTGCCAGCAGCTTGGGGGGTAGCGGGAGAGGCCACGAGCAGTACTTC
-,TRBJ2-5,TRBV5-6,16,-,CASSSLSGIYQETQYF,TGTGCCAGCAGCAGTTTATCCGGGATTTACCAAGAGACCCAGTACTTC
-,TRBJ1-1,TRBV10-2,13,-,CASSESKGSEAFF,TGCGCCAGCAGTGAGTCGAAGGGGTCCGAAGCTTTCTTT
-,TRBJ1-3,TRBV18,14,-,CASSPGGPGNTIYF,TGTGCCAGCTCACCCGGGGGACCTGGAAACACCATATATTTT
-,TRBJ1-2,TRBV27,15,-,CASSPAGGLGYGYTF,TGTGCCAGCAGTCCCGCGGGTGGGCTTGGCTATGGCTACACCTTC
once,TRBJ1-1,TRBV7-9,12,-,CASSTGRPGAFF,TGTGCCAGCAGCACCGGCCGCCCGGGAGCTTTCTTT
-,TRBJ1-1,TRBV3-1/TRBV3-2,15,-,CASSQGFTGLGEAFF,TGTGCCAGCAGCCAAGGGTTTACAGGGTTAGGTGAAGCTTTCTTT
-,TRBJ2-3,TRBV2,14,TRBD2,CASSQRGGTDTQYF,TGTGCCAGCTCTCAGCGGGGGGGCACAGATACGCAGTATTTT
few,TRBJ2-7,TRBV7-9,15,-,CASSLSGRGEVEQYF,TGTGCCAGCAGCTTGAGCGGCAGGGGTGAGGTCGAGCAGTACTTC
-,TRBJ1-6,TRBV6-5,13,-,CASSYSLNSPLHF,TGTGCCAGCAGTTACTCCTTGAATTCACCCCTCCACTTT
-,TRBJ1-2,TRBV10-2,17,-,CASSDLLGNRPNYGYTF,TGCGCCAGCAGTGACCTTTTAGGTAACAGACCTAACTATGGCTACACCTTC
-,TRBJ1-4,TRBV2,15,-,CASSEGGQRNEKLFF,TGTGCCAGCAGTGAAGGCGGACAGCGTAATGAAAAACTGTTTTTT
-,TRBJ1-2,TRBV11-1,14,TRBD1,CASSLGTGRIGYTF,TGTGCCAGCAGCCTTGGGACAGGGCGGATAGGCTACACCTTC
-,TRBJ2-1,TRBV19,14,TRBD1,CASTSLTGGNEQFF,TGTGCCAGTACCTCCTTGACAGGGGGTAATGAGCAGTTCTTC
-,TRBJ1-4,TRBV2,17,TRBD1,CASSDVGQRPTNEKLFF,TGTGCCAGCAGTGATGTGGGACAGAGACCAACTAATGAAAAACTGTTTTTT
-,TRBJ1-2,TRBV13,13,-,CASSPQGNYGYTF,TGTGCCAGCAGCCCCCAGGGTAACTATGGCTACACCTTC
-,TRBJ2-7,TRBV4-1,13,-,CASSRVPGDEQYF,TGCGCCAGCAGCCGGGTTCCGGGAGACGAGCAGTACTTC
-,TRBJ1-2,TRBV5-4,15,-,CASSYSSGVPYGYTF,TGTGCCAGCAGCTATAGTTCAGGGGTCCCTTATGGCTACACCTTC
once,TRBJ1-5,TRBV28,14,TRBD1,CASSITGDNQPQHF,TGTGCCAGCAGTATTACAGGGGACAATCAGCCCCAGCATTTT
-,TRBJ2-4,TRBV5-1,16,-,CASSTADLLAKNIQYF,TGCGCCAGCAGCACCGCGGACTTACTAGCCAAAAACATTCAGTACTTC
-,TRBJ1-2,TRBV5-6,13,-,CASIMGRGYGYTF,TGTGCCAGCATCATGGGGAGGGGCTATGGCTACACCTTC
-,TRBJ2-3,TRBV5-1,14,-,CASSLGHDTDTQYF,TGCGCCAGCAGCTTGGGACATGACACAGATACGCAGTATTTT
-,TRBJ2-5,TRBV5-1,17,TRBD2,CASSSGLAGGFLETQYF,TGCGCCAGCAGCTCGGGACTAGCGGGGGGGTTTCTAGAGACCCAGTACTTC
-,TRBJ2-1,TRBV7-9,17,TRBD1,CASSLSGTGKVANEQFF,TGTGCCAGCAGCTTATCCGGGACAGGGAAAGTAGCCAATGAGCAGTTCTTC
-,TRBJ1-1,TRBV6-5,11,-,CASRTGTEAFF,TGTGCCAGCAGAACGGGCACTGAAGCTTTCTTT
-,TRBJ1-2,TRBV20-1,11,-,CSARAITGSTF,TGCAGTGCTAGAGCTATTACAGGGAGCACCTTC
-,TRBJ2-7,TRBV6-5,15,TRBD1,CASSSLPGQLNLQYF,TGTGCCAGCAGTTCTCTCCCGGGACAGCTAAATCTGCAGTACTTC
-,TRBJ2-7,TRBV18,12,TRBD1,CASSPTGVEQYF,TGTGCCAGCTCACCGACAGGGGTCGAGCAGTACTTC
-,TRBJ1-5,TRBV6-2/TRBV6-3,15,TRBD1,CASSYRGTGFQPQHF,TGTGCCAGCAGTTATAGGGGGACAGGGTTTCAGCCCCAGCATTTT
-,TRBJ2-7,TRBV5-1,12,-,CASSLYPYEQYF,TGCGCCAGCAGCCTATATCCCTACGAGCAGTACTTC
few,TRBJ2-7,TRBV6-5,15,-,CASRMSGVTSYEQYF,TGTGCCAGCAGAATGTCGGGGGTTACCTCCTACGAGCAGTACTTC
-,TRBJ2-6,TRBV6-5,15,-,CASSSRQVRANVLTF,TGTGCCAGCAGCTCGCGACAGGTCCGAGCCAACGTCCTGACTTTC
-,TRBJ1-5,TRBV6-6,14,-,CASSYGGEGQPQHF,TGTGCCAGCAGTTACGGAGGGGAGGGTCAGCCCCAGCATTTT